Listed here is a single T cell receptor beta chain. The authors drew 2.5 to 3 ml of blood from each donor. TCRdb re-called the 5' RACE reads and gives one entry per CDR3 protein, without DNA. The table lists approximately 390,000 distinct CDR3 sequences. This specimen belongs to a study of monozygotic twins with inflammatory bowel disease. Germline lookup yields CDR1 ENHRY and CDR2 SYGVKD. CDR3 size: 16 residues. The clonotype was recovered from a human donor with ulcerative colitis or Crohn's disease, or a healthy co-twin of an affected twin (not recorded which). Sequencing was done on a sample of blood. V is TRBV10-3 and J is TRBJ2-5; TCRdb designates TRBD2, a call that cannot be tested without DNA. CDR3 protein: CAISESSSGTQGTQYF.